The present T cell receptor (beta chain) was sequenced within a study of cytomegalovirus exposure and HLA in healthy donors. Study-wide context: Sequencing of 150 million to 200 million T cells in an earlier analysis found roughly 120 million unique TCR beta sequences.

Amplification used 60 Vbeta primers and 13 Jbeta primers. Produced via immunoSEQ multiplex PCR; TCRdb's table is partial and in-frame only. The sample includes around 210,000 clones, 70% to 80% seen only once; the top ten take 0.35% to 0.5%. Overall study findings and caveats: Among the most significant clusters, several appeared linked to common viral pathogens in a later analysis. Productive status was seen about 90% or about 30% of the time for most TCR beta V segments in an earlier analysis.

With regard to this clone: No antigen is known for it.

Donors showed nominal health when sampled, although they likely had unrecorded immune exposures. Trimming stripped 8 bases from V and 5 bases from J, with 12 bases between. Germline CDR1 reads MDHEN; CDR2 reads SYDVKM. This CDR3 contains 12 residues. This chain joins TRBV28 and TRBJ1-2; D may be TRBD1 (5 bases). The specimen was PBMCs. This clonotype was sampled from a male donor in good health and CMV-seropositive. The DNA of the CDR3 is TGTGCCAGCGGGGGGTCCGGGTATGGCTACACCTTC. The encoded protein is CASGGSGYGYTF.